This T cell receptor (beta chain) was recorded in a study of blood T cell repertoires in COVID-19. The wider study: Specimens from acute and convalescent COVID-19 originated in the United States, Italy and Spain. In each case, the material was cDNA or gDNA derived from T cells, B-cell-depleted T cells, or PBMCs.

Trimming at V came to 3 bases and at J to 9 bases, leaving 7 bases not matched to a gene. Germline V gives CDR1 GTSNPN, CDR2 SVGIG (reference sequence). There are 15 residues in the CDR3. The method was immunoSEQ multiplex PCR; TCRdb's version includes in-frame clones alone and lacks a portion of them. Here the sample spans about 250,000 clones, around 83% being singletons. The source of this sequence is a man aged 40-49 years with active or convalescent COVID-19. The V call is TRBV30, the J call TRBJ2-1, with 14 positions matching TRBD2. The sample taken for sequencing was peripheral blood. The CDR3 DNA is TGTGCCTGGAGCGCCGGGACTAGCGGGGGCAGTGAGCAGTTCTTC. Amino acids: CAWSAGTSGGSEQFF.